The 21 T cell receptor beta chains below all came from one sample that was sequenced in a study of blood T cells in healthy people across ages. Next came a second PCR, run for about 6 to 12 cycles, which used a sample-barcoded 5' primer along with a J-beta primer mix. TCRdb fed the 5' RACE reads into MiXCR, producing one record per CDR3 protein. The sample yields about 1.1 million distinct CDR3 sequences, 30% to 40% seen once. Material for sequencing was blood. These receptors were obtained from a man between 18 and 29 years old in good health.

This clonotype was seen at least ten times. The rearrangement uses TRBV20-1 and TRBJ1-5; D not resolved. This CDR3 is 15 amino acids long. V lost 0 bases and J 5 bases, leaving 14 bases between the germline ends. From germline, CDR1 is DFQATT and CDR2 SNEGSKA (reference sequence). Here the CDR3 reads CSARDSEVLHQPQHF. The CDR3 nucleotides are TGCAGTGCTAGAGATTCGGAGGTTCTTCATCAGCCCCAGCATTTT.

This clonotype was counted many times. V is TRBV5-1 and J is TRBJ2-1; tentative D call: TRBD2 (5 bases). Between the trimmed V and J ends, which lost 3 bases and 9 bases, there was a span of 16 bases. The CDR3 is 14 amino acids. Germline CDR1 SGHRS, CDR2 YFSETQ. CDR3: CASSWPESGTEQFF. The DNA for the CDR3 is TGCGCCAGCAGCTGGCCGGAGTCGGGAACTGAGCAGTTCTTC.

This clonotype came up a few times. The genes are TRBV10-3 and TRBJ2-1; the match to TRBD1 covers 9 bases. There are 15 residues in the CDR3. The germline CDR1 and CDR2 sequences are ENHRY and SYGVKD. The J segment lost 6 bases and the V segment lost 7 bases, leaving 10 bases of the junction unmatched. In DNA, the CDR3 is TGTGCCATCAAGTCCGGGACAGGGTTGGTCAATGAGCAGTTCTTC. The encoded protein is CAIKSGTGLVNEQFF.

V gene TRBV4-3 combines with J gene TRBJ2-1, with D hard to call. V lost 0 bases, J lost 0 bases, and 9 bases lay in between. The germline V gene has CDR1 LGHNA and CDR2 YSLEER. The CDR3 covers 16 residues. In nucleotides, the CDR3 is TGCGCCAGCAGCCAAGAGTGGCGGACCTCCTACAATGAGCAGTTCTTC. It yields the protein CASSQEWRTSYNEQFF.

The DNA for the CDR3 is TGTGCCAGCAGTTTTCTCGGTGTTGGGGAGGGAAACACCATATATTTT. It is translated as CASSFLGVGEGNTIYF. This chain uses TRBV12-3 or TRBV12-4 with TRBJ1-3, with unresolved D. V was pared by 3 bases and J by 4 bases, with 16 bases between. The CDR3 runs 16 residues.

This clonotype was observed a few times. This chain's CDR3 is CASSTLQGNEQFF. The CDR3 DNA is TGTGCCAGCAGTACACTACAGGGAAATGAGCAGTTCTTC. The rearrangement links TRBV12-3 or TRBV12-4 to TRBJ2-1; the D gene is possibly TRBD1 (6 bases). Trimming stripped 5 bases from V and 7 bases from J, with 12 bases between. This CDR3 contains 13 residues.

The CDR3 loop is CASSWDSPYTDTQYF. For the CDR3, the DNA is TGCGCCAGCAGCTGGGACTCCCCATACACAGATACGCAGTATTTT. The chain combines TRBV5-1 with TRBJ2-3; the D gene is possibly TRBD2 (6 bases). Germline V gene data show CDR1 as SGHRS and CDR2 as YFSETQ. Trimming pared 3 bases from V and 2 bases from J, leaving 13 bases between. CDR3 size: 15 residues.

The chain employs TRBV5-1 and TRBJ1-1; TRBD1 is a possible D gene (6 bases). Germline V gives CDR1 SGHRS, CDR2 YFSETQ. The CDR3 consists of 18 residues. Between the trimmed V and J ends, which lost 4 bases and 4 bases, there was a span of 26 bases. The CDR3, as DNA: TGCGCCAGCAGCGCCCTTGCATTTGTCAGGGGCGGGCGCACTGAAGCTTTCTTT. The encoded protein is CASSALAFVRGGRTEAFF.

The chain combines TRBV11-2 with TRBJ2-4; 9 nucleotides align to TRBD1. The J call is doubtful: the DNA matches TRBJ2-7 better. The CDR3 runs to 17 residues. CDR1 is SGHAT and CDR2 is FQNNGV in the germline V gene. Here the CDR3 reads CASSLDQGTGFTYEQYF. CDR3 DNA: TGTGCCAGCAGCTTAGATCAAGGGACAGGGTTTACCTACGAGCAGTACTTC.

Concerning this clonotype itself: A much larger clone lies one base from this, so it may be a read error. V and J are TRBV12-3 or TRBV12-4 and TRBJ1-2; 8 bases agree with TRBD1. This CDR3 region has 13 residues. V gave up 6 bases and J gave up 5 bases; unmatched junction bases: 5. CDR3 bases: TGTGCCAGCAGCATGGGACAGGAGTATGGCTACACCTTC. The encoded protein is CASSMGQEYGYTF.

CDR3 sequence (DNA): TGTGCCATCACCGACGGACTAGCGAGCGCCTACAATGAGCAGTTCTTC. Its protein is CAITDGLASAYNEQFF. The V gene is TRBV10-3, the J gene TRBJ2-1; 9 nucleotides match TRBD2. The germline gives CDR1 ENHRY, CDR2 SYGVKD. J lost 2 bases, V lost 7 bases, and 9 bases had no gene match. The CDR3 is 16 amino acids.

The chain employs TRBV6-5 and TRBJ2-1; D is unclear. The J call is in doubt because the DNA end fits TRBJ2-7 better. This CDR3 has 16 residues. The germline V gene encodes CDR1 MNHEY and CDR2 SVGAGI. The DNA for the CDR3 is TGTGCCAGCAGTTACTCCCTCCCGAGCTCCTACAATGAGCAGTACTTC. This codes for CASSYSLPSSYNEQYF.

This clonotype was observed a handful of times. The rearrangement joins TRBV6-6 to TRBJ2-4, with 9 bases aligning to TRBD1. With V trimmed by 6 bases and J by 7 bases, 13 bases remained unmatched. The CDR3 runs 16 residues. Germline assignment: CDR1 MNHNY and CDR2 SVGAGI (reference sequence). The CDR3: CASSSPSTGGLNIQYF. CDR3 nucleotides: TGTGCCAGCAGCTCTCCTTCGACAGGGGGTCTGAACATTCAGTACTTC.

This clonotype was seen a few times. This CDR3 is CASSFETGGPYEQYF. The CDR3 DNA is TGCGCCAGCAGCTTCGAGACAGGGGGACCCTACGAGCAGTACTTC. The gene calls are TRBV5-1 and TRBJ2-7; 9 bases align to TRBD1. The CDR3 extends over 15 amino acids. The junction had 5 bases not matched to a gene; V was cut back by 2 bases and J by 2 bases. Germline V CDR1 and CDR2: SGHRS, YFSETQ. The full variable domain, its missing parts supplied by reference TRBV5-1 and TRBJ2-7, is KAGVTQTPRYLIKTRGQQVTLSCSPISGHRSVSWYQQTPGQGLQFLFEYFSETQRNKGNFPGRFSGRQFSNSRSEMNVSTLELGDSALYLCASSFETGGPYEQYFGPGTRLTVT.

The chain has TRBV28 and TRBJ2-1; 13 positions agree with TRBD2. This CDR3 has 16 residues. Germline CDR1 is MDHEN and CDR2 is SYDVKM. J was trimmed by 3 bases and V by 5 bases; bases with no gene match: 4. DNA of the CDR3: TGTGCCAGCAGTGTAAGACTAGCGGGAGGCTACAATGAGCAGTTCTTC. It translates to CASSVRLAGGYNEQFF.

The chain recombines TRBV4-1 with TRBJ2-7, with 12 positions matching TRBD2. This CDR3 is 16 amino acids long. After removal of 4 bases from V and 0 bases from J, the junction contained 4 bases not matched to a gene. The germline CDR1 and CDR2 sequences are MGHRA and YSYEKL. CDR3 protein: CASSPRTSGDSYEQYF. For the CDR3, the DNA is TGCGCCAGCAGCCCTCGGACTAGCGGGGACTCCTACGAGCAGTACTTC.

The V call is TRBV20-1, the J call TRBJ2-5; possible D gene TRBD2, 5 bases. Per germline, CDR1 DFQATT and CDR2 SNEGSKA (reference sequence). Between the trimmed V and J ends, which lost 0 bases and 0 bases, there was a span of 17 bases. This CDR3 region has 17 residues. CDR3 sequence: CSARDMRGHGNQETQYF. CDR3 bases: TGCAGTGCTAGAGATATGAGAGGGCACGGAAACCAAGAGACCCAGTACTTC.

V usage is TRBV12-3 or TRBV12-4 and J usage is TRBJ1-4, with 8 bases that match TRBD1. CDR3 size: 15 residues. J lost 7 bases, V lost 5 bases, and 9 bases had no gene match. This chain's CDR3 is CASSVQGARSEKLFF. The CDR3 DNA reads TGTGCCAGCAGTGTTCAGGGGGCGCGAAGTGAAAAACTGTTTTTT.

This clonotype showed up many times. The genes are TRBV5-1 and TRBJ2-3; D remains unclear. CDR1 is SGHRS, CDR2 YFSETQ, per germline. The CDR3 loop spans 15 amino acids. V was shortened by 1 base and J by 4 bases, with 13 bases between the two germline ends. CDR3: CASSLSGPAADTQYF. CDR3 DNA sequence: TGCGCCAGCAGCTTGTCGGGCCCGGCTGCAGATACGCAGTATTTT.

V and J are TRBV28 and TRBJ2-5; 7 bases are shared with TRBD1. Judging by the DNA end, TRBJ2-7 fits better; the J call may be wrong. Germline V gene data show CDR1 as MDHEN and CDR2 as SYDVKM. The CDR3 consists of 16 residues. CDR3 in amino acids: CASSLSGQGELHEQYF. Here the CDR3 DNA reads TGTGCCAGCAGTTTATCCGGCCAGGGGGAGCTCCACGAGCAGTACTTC.

The rearrangement uses TRBV9 and TRBJ2-3, with D possibly matching TRBD2 (6 bases). CDR1 and CDR2 (germline): SGDLS, YYNGEE. V lost 3 bases to trimming and J lost 0 bases, with 20 bases between them. This CDR3 has 18 residues. CDR3 protein: CASSDPSPGVYSTDTQYF. The DNA of the CDR3 is TGTGCCAGCAGCGACCCCAGCCCGGGGGTGTATAGCACAGATACGCAGTATTTT.